Each of the 27 T cell receptor beta chains below was sequenced from the same sample in a study of T cells in Graves' hyperthyroidism and ophthalmopathy. TCR beta CDR3 regions were amplified from RNA. A first-round RT-PCR of the TCR CDR3 used the HTBI primer set. In TCRdb, the multiplex PCR reads were re-called with MiXCR into one record per CDR3 protein. The sample yields 300,000 to 400,000 distinct CDR3 sequences, 18% seen once. Material for sequencing was blood. The receptors stem from a man between 18 and 35 years old with Graves' ophthalmopathy.

This clonotype was counted a few times. The J gene is TRBJ1-6, the V gene TRBV20-1; a possible D gene is TRBD1 (5 bases). The germline V gene has CDR1 DFQATT and CDR2 SNEGSKA (reference sequence). Trimming pared 0 bases from V and 13 bases from J, leaving 13 bases between. The CDR3 extends over 13 amino acids. The DNA for the CDR3 is TGCAGTGCTAGAGAGGTGCAGGGCGGGCCCCTCCACTTT. It yields the protein CSAREVQGGPLHF.

This chain uses TRBV13 with TRBJ2-1; 9 nucleotides align to TRBD2. The CDR3 runs to 17 residues. V shed 5 bases and J 9 bases; nucleotides not matched to a gene: 17. CDR1 PRHDT and CDR2 FYEKMQ come from the germline V gene (reference sequence). The CDR3 DNA reads TGTGCCAGCAGCCCCTCCGGTTTCGCGGGGGGGGTTAGTGAGCAGTTCTTC. The encoded protein is CASSPSGFAGGVSEQFF.

The CDR3 spells CASSHGTGESNQPQHF. CDR3 coding DNA: TGTGCCAGCTCCCATGGGACAGGGGAGAGCAATCAGCCCCAGCATTTT. The chain employs TRBV18 and TRBJ1-5; 10 bases align to TRBD1. Trimming at V came to 6 bases and at J to 1 base, leaving 6 bases not matched to a gene. The V gene's germline CDR1 is KGHSH and CDR2 LQKENI. The CDR3 contains 16 residues.

There are a few counts of this clonotype. The chain is built from TRBV9 and TRBJ2-7; D ambiguous. From germline, CDR1 is SGDLS and CDR2 YYNGEE. The CDR3 contains 14 residues. Trimming shortened V by 4 bases and J by 3 bases, and 14 bases separated the two germline ends. The DNA of the CDR3 is TGTGCCAGCAGCCCCACCGGCCTGAACTACGAGCAGTACTTC. Its translation is CASSPTGLNYEQYF.

At least ten counts were recorded for this clonotype. This chain joins TRBV5-1 and TRBJ1-6, with 7 bases fitting TRBD1. Unmatched junction bases numbered 4, after V lost 3 bases and J lost 7 bases. This CDR3 has 14 residues. The V gene's germline CDR1 is SGHRS and CDR2 YFSETQ. The CDR3 DNA follows: TGCGCCAGCAGCTCGGGACAGCCCAATTCACCCCTCCACTTT. Encoded protein: CASSSGQPNSPLHF.

Ten or more counts support this clonotype. The chain joins TRBV2 to TRBJ2-7, with no clear D. Germline CDR1 and CDR2: SNHLY and FYNNEI. V was pared by 1 base and J by 2 bases, with 9 bases between. CDR3 length equals 14 residues. CDR3 protein: CASSEGQVTYEQYF. The CDR3 DNA follows: TGTGCCAGCAGTGAAGGGCAGGTTACCTACGAGCAGTACTTC.

V and J are TRBV6-9 and TRBJ2-7, with 7 bases matching TRBD1. CDR1 MNHGY and CDR2 SVAAGI come from the germline V gene. This CDR3 has 17 amino acids. V was pared by 3 bases and J by 2 bases, with 13 bases of the junction left unmatched. The CDR3 loop reads CASSYLGVRDSPYEQYF. In DNA, the CDR3 is TGTGCCAGCAGTTACTTGGGCGTCCGGGACAGCCCCTACGAGCAGTACTTC.

This clonotype was seen at least ten times. V and J are TRBV5-6 and TRBJ2-3; the D gene is possibly TRBD1 (5 bases). The CDR3 length is 16 residues. Germline V CDR1 and CDR2: SGHDT, YYEEEE. Deletions cut 2 bases from V and 6 bases from J, with 19 bases between. CDR3 sequence reads: CASSFLDRAPGDTQYF. CDR3 nucleotide sequence: TGTGCCAGCAGCTTCCTCGACCGGGCCCCAGGGGATACGCAGTATTTT. The variable domain in full, with the rest retrieved from reference TRBV5-6 and TRBJ2-3, is DAGVTQSPTHLIKTRGQQVTLRCSPKSGHDTVSWYQQALGQGPQFIFQYYEEEERQRGNFPDRFSGHQFPNYSSELNVNALLLGDSALYLCASSFLDRAPGDTQYFGPGTRLTVL.

This clonotype was detected ten times or more. This sequence joins TRBV3-1 and TRBJ2-7; D remains unclear. This CDR3 comprises 15 residues. V lost 4 bases to trimming and J lost 3 bases, with 16 bases between them. The germline V gene encodes CDR1 LGHDT and CDR2 YNNKEL (reference sequence). CDR3 sequence: CASSPGVELYYEQYF. The DNA of the CDR3 is TGTGCCAGCAGCCCGGGTGTAGAACTCTACTACGAGCAGTACTTC.

This clonotype was found once. V is TRBV13 and J is TRBJ2-7; possible D gene TRBD1, 6 bases. CDR1 PRHDT and CDR2 FYEKMQ come from the germline V gene (reference sequence). The V end lost 3 bases, the J end lost 3 bases, and 12 bases lay between the germline ends. The CDR3 spans 14 residues. DNA for the CDR3: TGTGCCAGCAGCTTCAAACAGGGCATCTACGAGCAGTACTTC. Encoded protein: CASSFKQGIYEQYF.

This clonotype was seen more than once but under ten times. This chain uses TRBV18 with TRBJ2-7; D is perhaps TRBD1 (5 bases). The V gene lost 1 base and the J gene lost 3 bases, with 10 bases spanning the gap. The CDR3 has 14 amino acids. The germline gives CDR1 KGHSH, CDR2 LQKENI. The CDR3 loop reads CASSPLPRVYEQYF. The DNA of the CDR3 is TGTGCCAGCTCACCACTCCCCAGGGTCTACGAGCAGTACTTC.

The CDR3 spells CASSLVGGGALDTQYF. The CDR3, as DNA: TGTGCCAGCAGTTTAGTCGGCGGGGGGGCCTTGGATACGCAGTATTTT. The rearrangement uses TRBV27 and TRBJ2-3; TRBD2 matches at 9 bases. The V and J ends lost 2 bases and 6 bases, in that order; junction bases with no gene match: 9. The CDR3 has 16 amino acids. The germline V gene encodes CDR1 MNHEY and CDR2 SMNVEV (reference sequence).

This clonotype was found once. This chain connects TRBV12-3 or TRBV12-4 to TRBJ1-5; TRBD1 agrees at 7 bases. J was trimmed by 1 base and V by 5 bases; bases with no gene match: 8. The CDR3 spans 16 residues. The CDR3 DNA follows: TGTGCCAGCAGTACATACACAGGGGCGAGCAATCAGCCCCAGCATTTT. Translation: CASSTYTGASNQPQHF.

This clonotype was detected only a few times. V is TRBV14 and J is TRBJ2-5; the match to TRBD2 covers 10 bases. The CDR3 covers 13 residues. CDR1 and CDR2 from the germline V gene are SGHDN and FVKESK. V shed 4 bases and J 10 bases; nucleotides not matched to a gene: 6. DNA of the CDR3: TGTGCCAGCAGCCTATATGGACTAGCGGACCAGTACTTC. Translation gives CASSLYGLADQYF.

The table lists this clonotype with many counts. This chain joins TRBV9 and TRBJ2-5; D is unclear. The CDR3 totals 15 residues. The V end lost 0 bases, the J end lost 3 bases, and 12 bases lay between the germline ends. From germline, CDR1 is SGDLS and CDR2 YYNGEE. The CDR3 loop reads CASSVGGWAEETQYF. CDR3 bases: TGTGCCAGCAGCGTAGGGGGATGGGCAGAAGAGACCCAGTACTTC.

The rearrangement links TRBV19 to TRBJ2-3, with 8 bases matching TRBD1. The CDR3 contains 15 residues. CDR1 and CDR2 from the germline V gene are LNHDA and SQIVND (reference sequence). After removal of 7 bases from V and 5 bases from J, the junction contained 11 bases not matched to a gene. CDR3 sequence: CASTTLQGAGDTQYF. DNA of the CDR3: TGTGCCAGTACTACTCTTCAGGGGGCTGGAGATACGCAGTATTTT.

This clonotype was counted at least ten times. J is TRBJ2-7 and V is TRBV12-5, with D tentatively TRBD1 (6 bases). Germline assignment: CDR1 LGHNT and CDR2 FRNRAP. V lost 9 bases, J lost 3 bases, and 18 bases lay in between. This CDR3 has 14 amino acids. CDR3 region: CARTGPLWSYEQYF. CDR3 in DNA: TGTGCTAGGACAGGCCCTCTGTGGAGCTACGAGCAGTACTTC.

This clonotype showed up many times. This chain connects TRBV7-6 to TRBJ2-7, with 9 positions matching TRBD1. The CDR3 covers 15 residues. Germline V gives CDR1 SGHVS, CDR2 FNYEAQ. The J segment lost 0 bases and the V segment lost 3 bases, leaving 3 bases of the junction unmatched. The CDR3 DNA is TGTGCCAGCAGCTTTGGGACAGGGAGCTCCTACGAGCAGTACTTC. It codes for CASSFGTGSSYEQYF. The full variable domain, in which reference TRBV7-6 and TRBJ2-7 provide the parts outside the CDR3, is GAGVSQSPRYKVTKRGQDVALRCDPISGHVSLYWYRQALGQGPEFLTYFNYEAQQDKSGLPNDRFSAERPEGSISTLTIQRTEQRDSAMYRCASSFGTGSSYEQYFGPGTRLTVT.

This clonotype came up many times. The chain combines TRBV12-3 or TRBV12-4 with TRBJ1-2; the match to TRBD1 covers 8 bases. The CDR3 length is 13 residues. Trimming cost V 6 bases and J 6 bases; bases outside gene matches: 6. The CDR3 loop is CASRTGVRDGYTF. The CDR3 nucleotides read TGTGCCAGCAGGACAGGGGTGAGGGATGGCTACACCTTC.

Regarding this clonotype: It may be a read error: a sequence one base away is much more abundant. The V gene is TRBV3-1, the J gene TRBJ1-5; D perhaps matches TRBD1 (5 bases). CDR1 and CDR2 (germline): LGHDT, YNNKEL (reference sequence). This CDR3 comprises 16 residues. DNA of the CDR3: TGTGCCAGCAGCCAAGGAACAGGCTCGGGGAATCAGCCCCGGCATTTT. This codes for CASSQGTGSGNQPRHF.

The rearrangement links TRBV5-1 to TRBJ2-1; possible D gene TRBD1, 5 bases. CDR1 is SGHRS and CDR2 is YFSETQ in the germline V gene. The V end was cut by 0 bases, the J end by 4 bases, with 20 bases between. The CDR3 runs to 18 residues. CDR3 sequence: CASSLGAGPLSSYNEQFF. The CDR3 DNA reads TGCGCCAGCAGCTTGGGAGCAGGGCCCCTTTCGTCTTACAATGAGCAGTTCTTC.

This clonotype was observed a handful of times. Here the CDR3 reads CASSYSRDRNQPQHF. The CDR3 region has the DNA TGTGCCAGCAGTTACTCTCGGGACAGAAATCAGCCCCAGCATTTT. The chain couples TRBV6-6 to TRBJ1-5; 7 nucleotides agree with TRBD1. Germline V gene sequence: CDR1 MNHNY, CDR2 SVGAGI (reference sequence). The CDR3 is made up of 15 amino acids. Trimming removed 0 bases from V and 4 bases from J; junction bases left unmatched: 3.

This clonotype has at least ten counts. The genes are TRBV28 and TRBJ2-1; TRBD2 agrees at 12 bases. V lost 1 base and J lost 5; bases outside the gene matches: 15. The CDR3 spans 20 residues. Germline V gene lookup returns CDR1 MDHEN and CDR2 SYDVKM. DNA for the CDR3: TGTGCCAGCAGTTTATCGCCACTAGCGGGGGGCCTCTTTAGGCACAATGAGCAGTTCTTC. Protein: CASSLSPLAGGLFRHNEQFF. Full variable domain (missing parts from reference TRBV28 and TRBJ2-1): DVKVTQSSRYLVKRTGEKVFLECVQDMDHENMFWYRQDPGLGLRLIYFSYDVKMKEKGDIPEGYSVSREKKERFSLILESASTNQTSMYLCASSLSPLAGGLFRHNEQFFGPGTRLTVL.

The J gene is TRBJ1-6, the V gene TRBV18, with no clear D. This CDR3 comprises 14 residues. Germline CDR1 is KGHSH and CDR2 is LQKENI. Deletions cut 2 bases from V and 9 bases from J, with 11 bases between. DNA for the CDR3: TGTGCCAGCTCACCAGGGCCGAGAGGTTCACCCCTCCACTTT. Translated, it gives CASSPGPRGSPLHF.

This clonotype was seen more than once but under ten times. The chain combines TRBV12-3 or TRBV12-4 with TRBJ2-5; D possibly corresponds to TRBD2 (5 bases). The ends were cut back, 6 bases at V and 5 bases at J, with 13 bases in the middle. This CDR3 is 13 amino acids long. CDR3 protein: CASSPSRAETQYF. CDR3 nucleotide sequence: TGTGCCAGCAGCCCATCGCGGGCGGAGACCCAGTACTTC.

The chain recombines TRBV3-1 with TRBJ2-6; D is unclear. Trimming stripped 2 bases from V and 0 bases from J, with 8 bases between. CDR1 LGHDT and CDR2 YNNKEL come from the germline V gene (reference sequence). This CDR3 spans 16 amino acids. This chain's CDR3 is CASSQRLNSGANVLTF. In DNA form, the CDR3 reads TGTGCCAGCAGCCAACGACTGAACTCTGGGGCCAACGTCCTGACTTTC.

This clonotype was detected many times. The chain carries TRBV12-3 or TRBV12-4 and TRBJ1-1; 7 nucleotides match TRBD1. J was trimmed by 6 bases and V by 6 bases; bases with no gene match: 4. The CDR3 has 12 amino acids. The CDR3 sequence: CASSDRVSEAFF. DNA of the CDR3: TGTGCCAGCAGCGACAGGGTGTCTGAAGCTTTCTTT.